Listed here are 25 T cell receptor beta chains from one sample, sequenced in a study of CD8 T cells in Susac syndrome. A quantity of about 0.45 to 1 ug RNA underwent reverse transcription using random hexamers. MiXCR was run by TCRdb on the immunoSEQ multiplex PCR reads, yielding one entry per CDR3 protein. This sample has approximately 25,000 distinct CDR3 sequences, with roughly 93% found just once. Sequencing was done on a sample of CD8+ T cells from PBMCs. The source of these receptors is a human donor with Susac syndrome.

V gene TRBV3-1 combines with J gene TRBJ2-7; the D gene is possibly TRBD2 (6 bases). The ends were cut back, 5 bases at V and 3 bases at J, with 17 bases in the middle. The CDR3 sequence is 15 residues long. From germline, CDR1 is LGHDT and CDR2 YNNKEL (reference sequence). The CDR3 DNA reads as TGTGCCAGCAGCACCCAGGAGGCGGGACTCTACGAGCAGTACTTC. Protein product: CASSTQEAGLYEQYF.

The chain is built from TRBV19 and TRBJ1-5, with unresolved D. The CDR3 has 13 residues. The germline V gene has CDR1 LNHDA and CDR2 SQIVND (reference sequence). The ends were cut back, 6 bases at V and 0 bases at J, with 6 bases in the middle. The CDR3 is CASSLNSNQPQHF. In nucleotides, the CDR3 is TGTGCCAGTAGCCTTAATAGCAATCAGCCCCAGCATTTT.

The chain carries TRBV7-9 and TRBJ1-1; 9 bases fit TRBD1. This CDR3 has 15 residues. V dropped 5 bases and J dropped 1; count of bases not matched to a gene: 5. In germline, CDR1 is SEHNR, CDR2 FQNEAQ (reference sequence). CDR3 nucleotide sequence: TGTGCCAGCAGCCCCACGGACAGGGGGAACACTGAAGCTTTCTTT. Amino acid sequence: CASSPTDRGNTEAFF. Looking up the rest from reference TRBV7-9 and TRBJ1-1 gives the full variable domain: DTGVSQNPRHKITKRGQNVTFRCDPISEHNRLYWYRQTLGQGPEFLTYFQNEAQLEKSRLLSDRFSAERPKGSFSTLEIQRTEQGDSAMYLCASSPTDRGNTEAFFGQGTRLTVV.

The count of this clonotype is one. The chain joins TRBV28 to TRBJ1-3, with D uncertain. This CDR3 region has 14 residues. Germline V CDR1 and CDR2: MDHEN, SYDVKM. V was pared by 2 bases and J by 0 bases, with 5 bases between. This CDR3 reads CASSLADSGNTIYF. For the CDR3, the DNA is TGTGCCAGCAGTTTAGCAGACTCTGGAAACACCATATATTTT.

The chain recombines TRBV5-6 with TRBJ1-2; D call uncertain. Deletions cut 4 bases from V and 9 bases from J, with 13 bases between. The CDR3 is made up of 12 amino acids. Germline CDR1 reads SGHDT; CDR2 reads YYEEEE. In DNA, the CDR3 is TGTGCCAGCAGCGAGGACGTCTGGAGCTACACCTTC. Its translation: CASSEDVWSYTF.

This clonotype was observed once. The chain recombines TRBV21-1 with TRBJ2-3; the DNA was not compared with TRBD2, the D call given in the table. TRBV21-1 is noted as a pseudogene. The CDR3 extends over 15 amino acids. The CDR3: CASSRLAGAGDTQYF. In nucleotides, the CDR3 is TGTGCCAGCAGCCGACTAGCGGGGGCTGGAGATACGCAGTATTTT.

The J gene is TRBJ2-1, the V gene TRBV7-8; D is perhaps TRBD1 or TRBD2 (5 bases each). The CDR3 spans 13 residues. The germline gives CDR1 SGHVS, CDR2 FQNEAQ. V lost 5 bases, J lost 11 bases, and 16 bases lay in between. The CDR3 bases are TGTGCCAGCAGCCCGGGACCCCGTGGAAAGCAGTTCTTC. Amino acid sequence: CASSPGPRGKQFF.

The chain uses TRBV6-5 and TRBJ2-7, with TRBD1 as a possible D gene (6 bases). The germline V gene encodes CDR1 MNHEY and CDR2 SVGAGI. This CDR3 has 15 residues. V shed 4 bases and J shed 0 bases, with 13 bases lying between them. The CDR3: CASSSSPDSSYEQYF. The CDR3, as DNA: TGTGCCAGCAGTTCTTCCCCGGACAGCTCCTACGAGCAGTACTTC.

This sequence joins TRBV7-3 and TRBJ2-7, with D uncertain. Trimming removed 2 bases from V and 5 bases from J, with 10 bases in between. The CDR3 length is 13 residues. Germline assignment: CDR1 SGHTA and CDR2 FQGTGA. This CDR3 is CASSLADGHEQYF. The CDR3 DNA follows: TGTGCCAGCAGCTTAGCCGACGGACACGAGCAGTACTTC.

The V call is TRBV6-5, the J call TRBJ2-2, with a tentative D call TRBD1 (5 bases). Between the trimmed V and J ends, which lost 7 bases and 0 bases, there was a span of 12 bases. This CDR3 contains 15 residues. Germline assignment: CDR1 MNHEY and CDR2 SVGAGI. The CDR3 nucleotides are TGTGCCAGCAACGGACACCCGGCGAACACCGGGGAGCTGTTTTTT. Translated: CASNGHPANTGELFF.

This sequence joins TRBV19 and TRBJ1-1, with D tentatively TRBD1 (5 bases). Germline V gene data show CDR1 as LNHDA and CDR2 as SQIVND (reference sequence). Trimming took off 6 bases at V and 2 bases at J, with 13 bases between the two ends. The CDR3 runs 14 residues. CDR3 nucleotides: TGTGCCAGTAGGGAGGGGAGGATCAACACTGAAGCTTTCTTT. Translating gives CASREGRINTEAFF.

This chain links TRBV6-5 with TRBJ2-1, with 8 bases fitting TRBD1. In germline, CDR1 is MNHEY, CDR2 SVGAGI. This CDR3 contains 16 residues. With 2 bases clipped from V and 3 bases from J, the junction kept 6 bases outside the gene matches. Here the CDR3 reads CASSYQWGQVYNEQFF. In DNA, the CDR3 is TGTGCCAGCAGTTACCAATGGGGACAGGTCTACAATGAGCAGTTCTTC.

The chain uses TRBV9 and TRBJ1-2; D possibly corresponds to TRBD1 (6 bases). This CDR3 spans 13 amino acids. Germline V gives CDR1 SGDLS, CDR2 YYNGEE. With 0 bases removed from V and 7 bases from J, the gap between germline ends came to 10 bases. CDR3: CASSVGNRAGYTF. The CDR3 nucleotides read TGTGCCAGCAGCGTAGGGAACAGGGCTGGCTACACCTTC.

The rearrangement joins TRBV29-1 to TRBJ2-1; D remains ambiguous. The germline gives CDR1 SQVTM, CDR2 ANQGSEA. This CDR3 is 10 amino acids long. The ends were cut back, 6 bases at V and 3 bases at J, with 3 bases in the middle. The CDR3 region has the DNA TGCAGCGTCCACTACAATGAGCAGTTCTTC. Its protein product is CSVHYNEQFF.

The chain joins TRBV28 to TRBJ2-7, with TRBD1 as a possible D gene (6 bases). Trimming took off 6 bases at V and 1 base at J, with 19 bases between the two ends. The CDR3 extends over 16 amino acids. Germline V gene lookup returns CDR1 MDHEN and CDR2 SYDVKM. The CDR3 coding sequence is TGTGCCAGCAGCCAAAGACCCGGGACACCTTCCTACGAGCAGTACTTC. Its translation is CASSQRPGTPSYEQYF.

This sequence joins TRBV28 and TRBJ1-1; tentatively, D is TRBD1 (6 bases). This CDR3 is built from 13 residues. V shed 5 bases and J shed 5 bases, with 12 bases lying between them. CDR1 and CDR2 (germline): MDHEN, SYDVKM. CDR3 bases: TGTGCCAGCAGTCTGGGGGGGGCAACTGAAGCTTTCTTT. Its protein is CASSLGGATEAFF.

This clonotype was recorded once. The chain carries TRBV4-2 and TRBJ2-3, with 9 bases lining up with TRBD2. CDR1 is LGHNA, CDR2 YNFKEQ, per germline. Trimming removed 4 bases from V and 2 bases from J; junction bases left unmatched: 7. This CDR3 has 16 amino acids. The CDR3 nucleotides read TGTGCCAGCAGCCGCGGGACTAGCCCATCCACAGATACGCAGTATTTT. Translation gives CASSRGTSPSTDTQYF.

The J gene is TRBJ2-2, the V gene TRBV5-1; TRBD1 is a possible D gene (5 bases). The V gene lost 1 base and the J gene lost 7 bases, with 11 bases spanning the gap. This CDR3 comprises 14 residues. The germline V gene has CDR1 SGHRS and CDR2 YFSETQ. Here the CDR3 reads CASSLLRANGELFF. In nucleotides, the CDR3 is TGCGCCAGCAGCTTGCTCAGGGCCAACGGGGAGCTGTTTTTT.

The chain employs TRBV7-8 and TRBJ2-7, with 7 bases aligning to TRBD1. The V segment lost 2 bases and the J segment 1 base; nucleotides outside the gene matches: 5. From germline, CDR1 is SGHVS and CDR2 FQNEAQ. The CDR3 spans 15 residues. CDR3 nucleotide sequence: TGTGCCAGCAGCTTACCTGGGACAGCTTCCTACGAGCAGTACTTC. Protein product: CASSLPGTASYEQYF.

This clonotype was observed a single time. This rearrangement joins TRBV6-6 to TRBJ1-1; D remains ambiguous. V lost 2 bases and J 1 base, leaving 8 bases between the germline ends. The CDR3 consists of 14 residues. Germline-derived CDR1 and CDR2 are MNHNY and SVGAGI (reference sequence). The CDR3 spells CASSYGVGNTEAFF. The CDR3 DNA reads as TGTGCCAGCAGTTACGGGGTAGGGAACACTGAAGCTTTCTTT.

The CDR3: CASSISGESNQPQHF. CDR3 bases: TGTGCCAGCAGCATTTCCGGGGAGAGCAATCAGCCCCAGCATTTT. This chain uses TRBV2 with TRBJ1-5; D not resolved. This CDR3 is 15 amino acids long. Germline V CDR1 and CDR2: SNHLY, FYNNEI. V lost 6 bases, J lost 1 base, and 13 bases lay in between.

V gene TRBV5-1 combines with J gene TRBJ2-5; 11 nucleotides line up with TRBD1. The CDR3 has 15 amino acids. V was clipped by 8 bases and J by 4 bases; unmatched bases: 10. Germline CDR1 is SGHRS and CDR2 is YFSETQ. The DNA for the CDR3 is TGCGCCAGACACCGGGACAGGGGGGGCCCAGAGACCCAGTACTTC. This codes for CARHRDRGGPETQYF.

V gene TRBV5-6 combines with J gene TRBJ2-2; TRBD1 might be the D (5 bases). CDR1 and CDR2 (germline): SGHDT, YYEEEE. Trimming pared 7 bases from V and 7 bases from J, leaving 20 bases between. CDR3 length: 15 amino acids. The CDR3, as DNA: TGTGCCAGCTCTCTTGGGGAAGGGGTAAACGGGGAGCTGTTTTTT. Protein sequence: CASSLGEGVNGELFF.

The chain has TRBV20-1 and TRBJ2-5, with D possibly being TRBD2 (6 bases). This CDR3 is built from 14 residues. CDR1 DFQATT and CDR2 SNEGSKA come from the germline V gene (reference sequence). The V and J ends lost 0 bases and 5 bases respectively, with 13 bases between them. CDR3 in amino acids: CSARDWGSGETQYF. The CDR3 DNA sequence: TGCAGTGCTAGAGATTGGGGGAGCGGGGAGACCCAGTACTTC.

The chain joins TRBV7-9 to TRBJ2-7; 12 nucleotides agree with TRBD2. Germline trimming cut 4 bases from V and 4 bases from J; bases unmatched to any gene: 5. This CDR3 is 15 amino acids long. The germline gives CDR1 SEHNR, CDR2 FQNEAQ (reference sequence). This CDR3 reads CASSSTSGGLYEQYF. The CDR3 bases are TGTGCCAGCAGCTCGACTAGCGGGGGTTTATACGAGCAGTACTTC.